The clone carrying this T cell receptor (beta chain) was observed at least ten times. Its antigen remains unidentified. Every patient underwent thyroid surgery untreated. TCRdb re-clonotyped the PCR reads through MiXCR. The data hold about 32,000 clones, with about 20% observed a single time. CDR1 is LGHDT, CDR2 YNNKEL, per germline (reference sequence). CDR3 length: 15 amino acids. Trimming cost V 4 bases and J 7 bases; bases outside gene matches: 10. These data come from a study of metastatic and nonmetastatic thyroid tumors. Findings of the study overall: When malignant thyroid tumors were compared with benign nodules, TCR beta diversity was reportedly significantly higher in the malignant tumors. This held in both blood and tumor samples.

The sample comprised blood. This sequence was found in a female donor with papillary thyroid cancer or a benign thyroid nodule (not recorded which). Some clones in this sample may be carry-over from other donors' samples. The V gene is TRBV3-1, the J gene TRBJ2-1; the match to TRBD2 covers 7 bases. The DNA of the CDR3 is TGTGCCAGCAGCCTTGGGACTATCTTAGGTAATGAGCAGTTCTTC. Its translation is CASSLGTILGNEQFF.